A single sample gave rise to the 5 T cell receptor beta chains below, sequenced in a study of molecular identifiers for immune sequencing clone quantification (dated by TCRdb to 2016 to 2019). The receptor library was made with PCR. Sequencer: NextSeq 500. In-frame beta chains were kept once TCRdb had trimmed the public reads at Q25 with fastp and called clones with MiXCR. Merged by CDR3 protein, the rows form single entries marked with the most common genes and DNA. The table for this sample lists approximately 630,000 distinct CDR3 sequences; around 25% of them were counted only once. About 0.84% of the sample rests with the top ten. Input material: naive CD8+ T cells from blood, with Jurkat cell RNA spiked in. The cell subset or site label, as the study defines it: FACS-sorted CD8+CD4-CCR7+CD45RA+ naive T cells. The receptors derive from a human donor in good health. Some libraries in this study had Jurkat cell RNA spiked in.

CDR3 coding DNA: TGTGCCAGCCGAATAGGGGACACTGAAGCTTTCTTT. Encoded protein: CASRIGDTEAFF. V usage is TRBV6-5 and J usage is TRBJ1-1, with TRBD1 as a possible D gene (5 bases). Germline V lookup: CDR1 MNHEY, CDR2 SVGAGI. The ends were cut back, 8 bases at V and 3 bases at J, with 10 bases in the middle. The CDR3 has 12 amino acids.

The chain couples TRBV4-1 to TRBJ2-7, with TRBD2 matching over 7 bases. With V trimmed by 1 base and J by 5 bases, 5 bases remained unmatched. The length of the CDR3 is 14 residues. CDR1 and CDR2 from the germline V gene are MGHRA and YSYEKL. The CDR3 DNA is TGCGCCAGCAGCCAAGTAATAGCGGGCCACGAGCAGTACTTC. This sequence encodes CASSQVIAGHEQYF.

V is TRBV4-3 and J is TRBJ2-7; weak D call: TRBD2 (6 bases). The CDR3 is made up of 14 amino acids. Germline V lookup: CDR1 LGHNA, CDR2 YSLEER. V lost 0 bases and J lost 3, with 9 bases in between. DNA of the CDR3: TGCGCCAGCAGCCAAGATAGCGGACGCTACGAGCAGTACTTC. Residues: CASSQDSGRYEQYF.

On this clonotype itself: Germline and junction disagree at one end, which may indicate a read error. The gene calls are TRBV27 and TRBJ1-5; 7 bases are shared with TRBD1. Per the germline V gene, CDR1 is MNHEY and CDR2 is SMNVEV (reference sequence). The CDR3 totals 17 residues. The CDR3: CASSPLSRGRSNQPPHF. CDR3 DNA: TGTGCCAGCAGTCCCCTCTCTAGGGGGCGTAGCAATCAGCCCCCGCATTTT.

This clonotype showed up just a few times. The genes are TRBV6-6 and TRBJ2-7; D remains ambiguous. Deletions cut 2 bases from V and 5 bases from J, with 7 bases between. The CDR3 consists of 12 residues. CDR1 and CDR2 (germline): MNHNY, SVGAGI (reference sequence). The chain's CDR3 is CASSYTLDEQYF. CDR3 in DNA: TGTGCCAGCAGTTACACGCTCGACGAGCAGTACTTC.